A selection of T cell receptor beta chains follows, all from one sample in a study of cytomegalovirus exposure and HLA in healthy donors. Assay: immunoSEQ multiplex PCR; the TCRdb copy retains only in-frame clones and omits some. Here the sample spans around 200,000 clones, under 85% being singletons. Sequencing was done on a sample of PBMCs. Every receptor here comes from a man aged 45-65 years in good health and CMV-seronegative. CDR3s include the opening cysteine and the closing phenylalanine or tryptophan. The D gene is left open where the match is weak. Not every row has a clone size; where given, it reads once, few, many or a size class.

TRBJ1-5 | - | TRBV28 | few | CASSFSSNQPQHF | TGTGCCAGCAGTTTTAGTAGCAATCAGCCCCAGCATTTT
TRBJ2-5 | - | TRBV6-6 | - | CAIGRSETQYF | TGTGCCATAGGGAGATCGGAGACCCAGTACTTC
TRBJ2-1 | - | TRBV19 | - | CASSIEIRGPEQFF | TGTGCCAGTAGTATAGAAATCAGGGGCCCTGAGCAGTTCTTC
TRBJ2-5 | TRBD1 | TRBV5-1 | - | CASSGTGQGEETQYF | TGCGCCAGCAGCGGGACGGGACAGGGCGAAGAGACCCAGTACTTC
TRBJ1-5 | - | TRBV18 | few | CASSVSTDQPQHF | TGTGCCAGCTCAGTTTCTACAGATCAGCCCCAGCATTTT
TRBJ2-7 | TRBD1 | TRBV19 | - | CASSIDTHPDRGSDEQYF | TGTGCCAGTAGTATAGACACCCACCCGGACAGGGGGAGCGACGAGCAGTACTTC
TRBJ1-5 | - | TRBV28 | - | CASSPSDTGNQPQHF | TGTGCCAGCAGTCCGTCCGACACGGGCAATCAGCCCCAGCATTTT
TRBJ2-7 | TRBD2 | TRBV4-1 | - | CASSQGTSYDEQYF | TGCGCCAGCAGCCAGGGGACTAGTTACGACGAGCAGTACTTC
TRBJ2-1 | TRBD2 | TRBV11-3 | few | CASSLGRLAANEQFF | TGTGCCAGCAGCTTAGGCCGGCTAGCGGCCAATGAGCAGTTCTTC
TRBJ1-4 | - | TRBV27 | - | CASSSRPTGTLGEKLFF | TGTGCCAGCAGTTCCCGACCGACCGGGACACTGGGTGAAAAACTGTTTTTT
TRBJ2-7 | TRBD1 | TRBV7-9 | once | CASSVARGGDSSYEQYF | TGTGCCAGCAGCGTAGCCCGAGGGGGCGATAGCTCCTACGAGCAGTACTTC
TRBJ2-7 | - | TRBV14 | once | CASSQPPPYYEQYF | TGTGCCAGCAGCCAACCTCCCCCCTACTACGAGCAGTACTTC
TRBJ2-4 | TRBD2 | TRBV28 | few | CASSQRLANYKNIQYF | TGTGCCAGCAGTCAGAGACTAGCGAATTACAAAAACATTCAGTACTTC
TRBJ2-7 | TRBD1 | TRBV9 | - | CASSPTGQGALEQYF | TGTGCCAGCAGCCCTACGGGACAGGGGGCTCTCGAGCAGTACTTC
TRBJ2-6 | - | TRBV28 | - | CASWGAGANVLTF | TGTGCCAGCTGGGGGGCTGGGGCCAACGTCCTGACTTTC
TRBJ2-1 | - | TRBV30 | - | CAWTDQGLNEQFF | TGTGCCTGGACGGACCAGGGCCTCAATGAGCAGTTCTTC
TRBJ2-2 | TRBD2 | TRBV19 | - | CASSISGGRGTGELFF | TGTGCCAGTAGTATCAGCGGCGGGAGAGGGACCGGGGAGCTGTTTTTT
TRBJ2-7 | - | TRBV25-1 | - | CASSESAGDSSYEQYF | TGTGCCAGCAGTGAATCGGCAGGGGATAGCTCCTACGAGCAGTACTTC
TRBJ2-1 | TRBD1 | TRBV27 | - | CASSPGQATYNEQFF | TGTGCCAGCAGTCCCGGACAGGCGACCTACAATGAGCAGTTCTTC
TRBJ2-2 | TRBD2 | TRBV7-9 | - | CASSRLSSGSGAGELFF | TGTGCCAGCAGCCGCTTGTCTAGCGGGAGTGGGGCCGGGGAGCTGTTTTTT